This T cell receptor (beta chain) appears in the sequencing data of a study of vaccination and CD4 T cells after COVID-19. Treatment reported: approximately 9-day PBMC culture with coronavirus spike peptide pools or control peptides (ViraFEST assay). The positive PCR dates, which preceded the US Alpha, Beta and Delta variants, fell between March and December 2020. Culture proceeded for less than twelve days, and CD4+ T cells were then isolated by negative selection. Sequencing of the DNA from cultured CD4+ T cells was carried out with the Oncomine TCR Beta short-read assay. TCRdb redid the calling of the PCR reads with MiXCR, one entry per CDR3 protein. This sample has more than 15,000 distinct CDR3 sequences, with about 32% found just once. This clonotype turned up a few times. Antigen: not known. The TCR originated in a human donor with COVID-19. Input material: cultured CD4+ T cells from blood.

CDR3 coding DNA: TGTGCCAGCAGCTTAGCCGCCAAACACACTGAAGCTTTCTTT. Residues: CASSLAAKHTEAFF. The rearrangement joins TRBV7-9 to TRBJ1-1; D remains unclear. V was trimmed by 0 bases and J by 3 bases, leaving 8 bases between them. There are 14 residues in the CDR3. Germline values: CDR1 SEHNR, CDR2 FQNEAQ (reference sequence).